Presented here are 30 T cell receptor beta chains from one specimen sequenced in a study of blood T cell repertoires in COVID-19. Assay used: immunoSEQ multiplex PCR; TCRdb lists only in-frame clones, some missing. Seen here are 75,000 to 100,000 clones, around 82% observed once, and the top ten hold around 7.3%. The source material was peripheral blood. The receptors come from a man between 45 and 60 years old with active or convalescent COVID-19.

The gene calls are TRBV19 and TRBJ1-5; TRBD1 agrees at 12 bases. Trimming at V came to 5 bases and at J to 6 bases, leaving 11 bases not matched to a gene. The CDR3 totals 17 residues. Germline values: CDR1 LNHDA, CDR2 SQIVND (reference sequence). Here the CDR3 DNA reads TGTGCCAGTAGTGCGGGACAGGGGGCCTCCGCGGGTCAGCCCCAGCATTTT. Protein sequence: CASSAGQGASAGQPQHF. The full variable domain, completed using reference TRBV19 and TRBJ1-5, is DGGITQSPKYLFRKEGQNVTLSCEQNLNHDAMYWYRQDPGQGLRLIYYSQIVNDFQKGDIAEGYSVSREKKESFPLTVTSAQKNPTAFYLCASSAGQGASAGQPQHFGDGTRLSIL.

Concerning this clone: The same CDR3 is also encoded by other DNA sequences in this sample. The genes are TRBV10-1 and TRBJ1-6; D ambiguous. The CDR3 spans 14 residues. In germline, CDR1 is WNHNN, CDR2 SYGVQD (reference sequence). Trimming cost V 2 bases and J 8 bases, with 10 bases left between them. The CDR3 DNA is TGCGCCAGCAGTGAGCTAGCCGGGGATTCACCCCTCCACTTT. It specifies CASSELAGDSPLHF.

The chain recombines TRBV10-2 with TRBJ2-3; TRBD2 agrees at 9 bases. Trimming took 6 bases from V and 3 from J; bases not matched to a gene: 4. Germline values: CDR1 WSHSY, CDR2 SAAADI. The length of the CDR3 is 14 residues. The CDR3 protein is CASSPGLATDTQYF. The CDR3 nucleotides are TGCGCCAGCAGCCCGGGACTAGCTACAGATACGCAGTATTTT.

This clone has a handful of counts. The gene calls are TRBV7-6 and TRBJ2-5; 11 bases map to TRBD2. Germline V gives CDR1 SGHVS, CDR2 FNYEAQ. The CDR3 is 16 residues long. V was pared by 5 bases and J by 3 bases, with 8 bases of the junction left unmatched. CDR3 sequence: CASSTGLAGGKETQYF. The CDR3 DNA is TGTGCCAGCAGCACCGGCCTAGCGGGGGGAAAAGAGACCCAGTACTTC.

The chain uses TRBV29-1 and TRBJ1-2, with D possibly being TRBD1 (5 bases). CDR3 size: 13 residues. Germline CDR1 reads SQVTM; CDR2 reads ANQGSEA. Trimming pared 3 bases from V and 5 bases from J, leaving 13 bases between. CDR3 protein: CSVDQDIYYGYTF. The CDR3 nucleotides read TGCAGCGTTGACCAGGACATTTATTATGGCTACACCTTC. The full variable domain, with the rest looked up from reference TRBV29-1 and TRBJ1-2, is SAVISQKPSRDICQRGTSLTIQCQVDSQVTMMFWYRQQPGQSLTLIATANQGSEATYESGFVIDKFPISRPNLTFSTLTVSNMSPEDSSIYLCSVDQDIYYGYTFGSGTRLTVV.

This clone was found a few times. DNA of the CDR3: TGTGCCAGTAGTAGTCCGGGGGACACCATATATTTT. Translating gives CASSSPGDTIYF. J is TRBJ1-3 and V is TRBV19, with a possible D match to TRBD1 (5 bases). V lost 4 bases and J 8 bases, leaving 9 bases between the germline ends. CDR1 is LNHDA, CDR2 SQIVND, per germline (reference sequence). The CDR3 sequence is 12 residues long.

This chain joins TRBV7-6 and TRBJ2-5, with 7 bases aligning to TRBD2. The CDR3 is 16 amino acids. Germline CDR1 is SGHVS and CDR2 is FNYEAQ. V gave up 2 bases and J gave up 5 bases; unmatched junction bases: 11. CDR3 in amino acids: CASSLYPQRGRETQYF. The CDR3 DNA reads as TGTGCCAGCAGCTTATACCCTCAGCGGGGTAGGGAGACCCAGTACTTC.

This rearrangement joins TRBV19 to TRBJ2-1, with 8 bases aligning to TRBD1. V gave up 6 bases and J gave up 7 bases; unmatched junction bases: 11. Germline CDR1 is LNHDA and CDR2 is SQIVND (reference sequence). This CDR3 region has 15 residues. CDR3 nucleotide sequence: TGTGCCAGTAGGATGGACAGGGTTGGGAATAATGAGCAGTTCTTC. It codes for CASRMDRVGNNEQFF.

The table lists this clone with a count of one. V gene TRBV7-9 combines with J gene TRBJ1-4; D not certain. V was pared by 1 base and J by 5 bases, with 8 bases between. Looked up from germline, CDR1 is SEHNR and CDR2 is FQNEAQ (reference sequence). The CDR3 covers 14 residues. DNA for the CDR3: TGTGCCAGCAGCTTAGGTGGCATAAATGAAAAACTGTTTTTT. It yields the protein CASSLGGINEKLFF.

The J gene is TRBJ2-3, the V gene TRBV29-1; 7 bases line up with TRBD2. CDR3 length equals 12 residues. The ends lost 4 bases at V and 4 bases at J; junction bases unmatched: 2. The germline gives CDR1 SQVTM, CDR2 ANQGSEA. The DNA of the CDR3 is TGCAGCGTTGCGCGGGAGTCAGATACGCAGTATTTT. Its protein product is CSVARESDTQYF.

V usage is TRBV7-9 and J usage is TRBJ2-7, with 14 positions matching TRBD2. This CDR3 is 15 amino acids long. V lost 5 bases, J lost 4 bases, and 4 bases stayed unmatched. Germline assignment: CDR1 SEHNR and CDR2 FQNEAQ (reference sequence). For the CDR3, the DNA is TGTGCCAGCAGCCCGGGACTAGCGGGGGCTTACGAGCAGTACTTC. This translates into CASSPGLAGAYEQYF. Combining the CDR3 with reference TRBV7-9 and TRBJ2-7 gives the whole variable domain DTGVSQNPRHKITKRGQNVTFRCDPISEHNRLYWYRQTLGQGPEFLTYFQNEAQLEKSRLLSDRFSAERPKGSFSTLEIQRTEQGDSAMYLCASSPGLAGAYEQYFGPGTRLTVT.

J is TRBJ1-3 and V is TRBV4-1; D gene uncertain. Germline V lookup: CDR1 MGHRA, CDR2 YSYEKL. This CDR3 comprises 16 residues. With 4 bases removed from V and 0 bases from J, the gap between germline ends came to 13 bases. CDR3 sequence (DNA): TGCGCCAGCAGCCTGAGGGATTTTAGCTCTGGAAACACCATATATTTT. Its translation is CASSLRDFSSGNTIYF.

This clone was observed a single time. CDR3 region: CASSLGVPGQYYGYTF. CDR3 sequence (DNA): TGTGCCAGCAGCTTGGGGGTCCCGGGACAGTACTATGGCTACACCTTC. The genes are TRBV5-8 and TRBJ1-2, with TRBD1 matching over 7 bases. With V trimmed by 0 bases and J by 3 bases, 8 bases remained unmatched. The CDR3 length is 16 residues. Germline loops: CDR1 SGHTS, CDR2 YDEGEE.

The rearrangement links TRBV7-9 to TRBJ1-2; 8 nucleotides align to TRBD1. Germline values: CDR1 SEHNR, CDR2 FQNEAQ (reference sequence). J gave up 6 bases and V 7 bases, and 10 bases lay outside the gene matches. This CDR3 spans 14 amino acids. CDR3 nucleotides: TGTGCCAGCACTAGGGGACAGGTGGTTGATGGCTACACCTTC. Amino acid sequence: CASTRGQVVDGYTF.

V usage is TRBV3-1 (or the pseudogene TRBV3-2) and J usage is TRBJ1-5; tentative D call: TRBD1 (6 bases). The CDR3 covers 17 residues. The ends were cut back, 0 bases at V and 0 bases at J, with 12 bases in the middle. Germline V gene lookup returns CDR1 LGHDT and CDR2 YNNKEL (reference sequence). As DNA, the CDR3 is TGTGCCAGCAGCCAAGAAACGGGGGGCCTTAGCAATCAGCCCCAGCATTTT. It translates to CASSQETGGLSNQPQHF.

V and J are TRBV5-1 and TRBJ1-4; 7 positions match TRBD1. The CDR3 spans 15 residues. The germline V gene encodes CDR1 SGHRS and CDR2 YFSETQ. V shed 1 base and J 5 bases; nucleotides not matched to a gene: 5. The CDR3 here is CASSLIGTANEKLFF. The CDR3 DNA is TGCGCCAGCAGCTTGATCGGGACAGCAAATGAAAAACTGTTTTTT.

This clone appeared once. The V call is TRBV3-1 (or the pseudogene TRBV3-2), the J call TRBJ2-3; TRBD1 matches 7 bases. Germline CDR1 reads LGHDT; CDR2 reads YNNKEL (reference sequence). The ends lost 6 bases at V and 0 bases at J; junction bases unmatched: 6. CDR3 size: 15 residues. The CDR3 DNA reads as TGTGCCAGCAGTTACGGACAGGCTAGCACAGATACGCAGTATTTT. Its protein product is CASSYGQASTDTQYF.

The chain links TRBV4-1 to TRBJ1-1; D is unresolved. Per germline, CDR1 MGHRA and CDR2 YSYEKL. Trimming shortened V by 4 bases and J by 1 base, and 10 bases separated the two germline ends. The CDR3 is 14 residues long. The CDR3 loop is CASSLQAGNTEAFF. The CDR3 DNA follows: TGCGCCAGCAGCCTCCAAGCGGGGAACACTGAAGCTTTCTTT.

The gene calls are TRBV7-2 and TRBJ1-5, with 9 bases that match TRBD1. Losses at the gene ends were 1 base for V and 4 bases for J; bases not matched to a gene: 5. This CDR3 spans 16 amino acids. CDR1 and CDR2 (germline): SGHTA, FQGNSA. The DNA for the CDR3 is TGTGCCAGCAGCTTAGGGGTAGGGACAGGGAATCAGCCCCAGCATTTT. This encodes CASSLGVGTGNQPQHF.

In regard to this clone: The junction departs from the called germline gene at one end, perhaps through a read error. The chain uses TRBV9 and TRBJ1-2; possibly TRBD1 for D (6 bases). The CDR3 spans 12 residues. Germline V CDR1 and CDR2: SGDLS, YYNGEE. CDR3 nucleotides: TGTGCCAGCAGCGTAGCCCTGGACAGCCAGATCTTC. It specifies CASSVALDSQIF.

This rearrangement joins TRBV27 to TRBJ2-2, with D perhaps matching TRBD1 (6 bases). Per the germline V gene, CDR1 is MNHEY and CDR2 is SMNVEV (reference sequence). The V end was cut by 0 bases, the J end by 4 bases, with 9 bases between. CDR3 size: 15 residues. CDR3 bases: TGTGCCAGCAGTTTATCCGGACAGTTCACCGGGGAGCTGTTTTTT. This gives the protein CASSLSGQFTGELFF.

The chain employs TRBV19 and TRBJ2-6; no firm D call. Germline lookup yields CDR1 LNHDA and CDR2 SQIVND (reference sequence). The CDR3 has 13 amino acids. Trimming removed 10 bases from V and 0 bases from J, with 7 bases in between. CDR3 loop: CATRDSGANVLTF. In DNA, the CDR3 is TGTGCCACCCGAGACTCTGGGGCCAACGTCCTGACTTTC.

The rearrangement links TRBV28 to TRBJ2-7; 10 bases are a match to TRBD1. Germline lookup yields CDR1 MDHEN and CDR2 SYDVKM. Trimming removed 9 bases from V and 3 bases from J; junction bases left unmatched: 5. This CDR3 comprises 13 residues. The CDR3 nucleotides are TGTGCCAGTGAAAGGACAGGGGGCTACGAGCAGTACTTC. This codes for CASERTGGYEQYF.

The table lists this clone with a few counts. V is TRBV6-7 and J is TRBJ1-5; 8 nucleotides align to TRBD1. TRBV6-7 is identified as an open reading frame with a role that is uncertain. The CDR3 is 16 amino acids. The ends lost 7 bases at V and 2 bases at J; junction bases unmatched: 10. CDR3 coding DNA: TGTGCCAGCATTTTGACAGGGGTAAGGGGCAATCAGCCCCAGCATTTT. Residues: CASILTGVRGNQPQHF.

The chain carries TRBV18 and TRBJ2-3; D call uncertain. V shed 3 bases and J shed 0 bases, with 13 bases lying between them. From germline, CDR1 is KGHSH and CDR2 LQKENI. The CDR3 extends over 16 amino acids. The CDR3 region is CASSPSFVLSTDTQYF. Written as DNA, the CDR3 is TGTGCCAGCTCACCTAGCTTTGTGTTAAGCACAGATACGCAGTATTTT.

The V gene is TRBV18, the J gene TRBJ2-7, with 7 bases lining up with TRBD1. Germline CDR1 reads KGHSH; CDR2 reads LQKENI. After removal of 6 bases from V and 0 bases from J, the junction contained 2 bases not matched to a gene. This CDR3 region has 13 residues. CDR3: CASSQGDSYEQYV. CDR3 DNA: TGTGCCAGCTCGCAGGGGGACTCCTACGAGCAGTACGTC.

This clone was found a few times. This rearrangement joins TRBV24-1 to TRBJ2-3; weak D call: TRBD2 (5 bases). Deletions cut 3 bases from V and 8 bases from J, with 20 bases between. In germline, CDR1 is KGHDR, CDR2 SFDVKD. This CDR3 is built from 16 residues. CDR3 sequence: CATSDPTLGVSGTQYF. The CDR3 nucleotides are TGTGCCACCAGTGATCCAACACTAGGCGTATCCGGTACGCAGTATTTT.

The J gene is TRBJ2-4, the V gene TRBV28, with TRBD2 as a possible D gene (6 bases). The CDR3 covers 15 residues. Germline V gives CDR1 MDHEN, CDR2 SYDVKM. Trimming removed 2 bases from V and 8 bases from J, with 16 bases in between. CDR3 loop: CASSLAGIFNDIQYF. Written as DNA, the CDR3 is TGTGCCAGCAGTTTAGCGGGGATTTTCAACGACATTCAGTACTTC.

The CDR3 coding sequence is TGTGCCAGCAGCCAAGACGGGGGCACTGAAGCTTTCTTT. Translation gives CASSQDGGTEAFF. The J gene is TRBJ1-1, the V gene TRBV3-1 (or the pseudogene TRBV3-2), with a weak D call TRBD1 (5 bases). The CDR3 runs 13 residues. V was shortened by 0 bases and J by 4 bases, with 6 bases between the two germline ends. The germline gives CDR1 LGHDT, CDR2 YNNKEL (reference sequence).

This CDR3 reads CASREGLGANEQFF. CDR3 bases: TGTGCCAGCAGGGAGGGGCTAGGCGCCAATGAGCAGTTCTTC. The chain joins TRBV2 to TRBJ2-1, with D perhaps matching TRBD2 (6 bases). The CDR3 extends over 14 amino acids. With 6 bases removed from V and 6 bases from J, the gap between germline ends came to 15 bases. Germline CDR1 is SNHLY and CDR2 is FYNNEI.